What follows describes a single TCR beta chain. The antigen is undetermined. The CDR3 covers 15 residues. Between the trimmed V and J ends, which lost 6 bases and 1 base, there was a span of 15 bases. Per the germline V gene, CDR1 is SEHNR and CDR2 is FQNEAQ (reference sequence). The sample is drawn from a study of identical twins. Study-wide results and limits: Because invariant MAIT and iNKT cells could be present, zero-insertion analyses could be partly confounded. Fewer insertions were carried by abundant cord blood beta clonotypes, but none was seen in memory repertoires. The degree of excess twin sharing was weaker in beta out-of-frame sequences. There was more out-of-frame TCR alpha sharing in monozygotic twins than models estimated.

One entry per CDR3 protein, called by TCRdb with MiXCR from the 5' RACE reads. The profile covers approximately 240,000 distinct CDR3 sequences, with around 15% appearing a single time and approximately 8.2% taken by the ten largest. This receptor was taken from a young woman in good health. Sequenced: memory (CD45RO+) T cells sorted from blood. This chain links TRBV7-9 with TRBJ1-1; D is unresolved. The CDR3 spells CASRPDGLANTEAFF. The CDR3 DNA follows: TGTGCCAGCAGACCGGACGGCCTCGCGAACACTGAAGCTTTCTTT. Full variable domain (rest looked up from reference TRBV7-9 and TRBJ1-1): DTGVSQNPRHKITKRGQNVTFRCDPISEHNRLYWYRQTLGQGPEFLTYFQNEAQLEKSRLLSDRFSAERPKGSFSTLEIQRTEQGDSAMYLCASRPDGLANTEAFFGQGTRLTVV.